This TCR beta chain originates from a study of blood T cell repertoires in COVID-19. The J segment lost 4 bases and the V segment lost 5 bases, leaving 5 bases of the junction unmatched. Germline lookup yields CDR1 SGHTA and CDR2 FQGNSA. The CDR3 sequence is 15 residues long. Produced via immunoSEQ multiplex PCR; TCRdb's table is partial and in-frame only. The data hold 110,000 or so clones, with around 76% observed a single time. The source material was peripheral blood. The V and J genes are TRBV7-2 and TRBJ2-1; 10 positions match TRBD2. The receptor's source is a woman in her 70s with acute or convalescent COVID-19. CDR3 coding DNA: TGTGCCAGCAGCCCACCGGGACTAGCGTACAATGAGCAGTTCTTC. It codes for CASSPPGLAYNEQFF. The full variable domain, rest sourced from reference TRBV7-2 and TRBJ2-1, is GAGVSQSPSNKVTEKGKDVELRCDPISGHTALYWYRQSLGQGLEFLIYFQGNSAPDKSGLPSDRFSAERTGGSVSTLTIQRTQQEDSAVYLCASSPPGLAYNEQFFGPGTRLTVL.